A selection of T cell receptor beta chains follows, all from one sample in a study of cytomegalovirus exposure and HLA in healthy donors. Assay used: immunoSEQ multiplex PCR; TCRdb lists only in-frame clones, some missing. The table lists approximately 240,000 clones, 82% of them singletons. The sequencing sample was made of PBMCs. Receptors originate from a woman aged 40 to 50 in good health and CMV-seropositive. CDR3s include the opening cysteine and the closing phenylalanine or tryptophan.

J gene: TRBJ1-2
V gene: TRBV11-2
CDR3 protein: CASSLFVGSSDYTF

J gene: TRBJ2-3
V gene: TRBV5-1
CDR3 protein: CASSFTGDADTQYF

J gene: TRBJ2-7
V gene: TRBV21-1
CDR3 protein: CASGGGSQIYEQYF

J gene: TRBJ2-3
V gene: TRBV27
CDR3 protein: CASSLQKGADTQYF

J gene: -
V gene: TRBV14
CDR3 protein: CASSPWDSYEQYF

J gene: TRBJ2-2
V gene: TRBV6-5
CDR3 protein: CASSYSMAANTGELFF

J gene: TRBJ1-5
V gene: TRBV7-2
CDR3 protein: CASSSSPSTAPSNQPQHF

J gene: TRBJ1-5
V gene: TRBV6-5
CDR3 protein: CASSPVIGNQPQHF

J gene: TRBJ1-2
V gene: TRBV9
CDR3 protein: CASSVGGITGSYGYTF

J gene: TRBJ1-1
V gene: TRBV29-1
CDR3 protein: CSVLTGVRTEAFF

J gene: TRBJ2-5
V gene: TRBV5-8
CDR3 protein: CASSIVTGLETQYF

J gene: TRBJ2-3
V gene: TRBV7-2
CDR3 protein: CASSFSPGSPDTQYF

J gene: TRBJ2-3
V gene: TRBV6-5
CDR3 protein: CASSLRSGTDTQYF

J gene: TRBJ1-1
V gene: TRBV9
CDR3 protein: CASSVAGQKNTEAFF

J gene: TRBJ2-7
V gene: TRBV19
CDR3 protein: CASSMGARGRSEQYF

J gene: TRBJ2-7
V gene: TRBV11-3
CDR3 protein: CASSLGQGALYEQYF

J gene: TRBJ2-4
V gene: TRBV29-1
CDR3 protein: CSVVITTLAKNIQYF

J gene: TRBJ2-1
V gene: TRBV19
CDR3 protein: CASSIDRGASGRVDEQFF

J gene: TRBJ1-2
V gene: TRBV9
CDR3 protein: CASSVTPGRDGYTF

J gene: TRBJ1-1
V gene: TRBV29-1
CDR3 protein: CSADDGQGASTEAFF

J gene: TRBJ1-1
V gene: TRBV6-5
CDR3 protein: CASSPDQGSEAFF

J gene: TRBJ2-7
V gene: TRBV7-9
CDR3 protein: CASSNGGVYEQYF

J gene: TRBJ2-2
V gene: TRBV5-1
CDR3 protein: CASTALAGVPTGELFF

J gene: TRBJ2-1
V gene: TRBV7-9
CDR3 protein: CASSLRDREDEQFF

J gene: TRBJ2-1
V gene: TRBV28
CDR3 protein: CASCRLAGTYNEQFF

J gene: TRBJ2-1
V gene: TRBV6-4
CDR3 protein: CASRQQESSYNEQFF

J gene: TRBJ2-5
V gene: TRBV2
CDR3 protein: CASRMGGLATQYF

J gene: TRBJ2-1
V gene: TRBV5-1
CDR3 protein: CASSLAGVLYNEQFF

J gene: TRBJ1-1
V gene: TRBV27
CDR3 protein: CASSLRGANTEAFF

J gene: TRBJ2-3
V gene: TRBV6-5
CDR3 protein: CASSYEGTDPDTQYF

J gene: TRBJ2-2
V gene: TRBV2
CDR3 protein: CASSQLPGFTGELFF

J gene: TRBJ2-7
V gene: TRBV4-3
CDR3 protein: CASSQDYAGTGNEQYF

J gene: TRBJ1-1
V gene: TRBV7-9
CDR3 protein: CASSPREYDTEAFF

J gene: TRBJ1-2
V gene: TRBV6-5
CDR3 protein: CASSRQNQYGYTF

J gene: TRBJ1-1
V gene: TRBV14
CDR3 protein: CASSQETGVHTEAFF

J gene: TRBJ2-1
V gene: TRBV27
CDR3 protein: CASSLPGTYNEQFF

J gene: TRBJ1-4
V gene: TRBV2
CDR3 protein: CASNWGTLLGTNEKLFF

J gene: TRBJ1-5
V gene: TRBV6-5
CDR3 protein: CASSATGGNQPQHF

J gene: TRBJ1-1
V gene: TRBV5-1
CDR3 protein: CASSLDEGRAAFF

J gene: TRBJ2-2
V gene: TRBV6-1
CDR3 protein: CASSQPTGGPGELFF

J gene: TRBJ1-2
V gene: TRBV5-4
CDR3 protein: CASSLAGAGGREGYTF

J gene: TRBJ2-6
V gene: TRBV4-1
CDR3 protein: CASSQGGGPLSSGANVLTF

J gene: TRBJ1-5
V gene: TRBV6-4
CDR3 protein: CASSAQTGGQPQHF

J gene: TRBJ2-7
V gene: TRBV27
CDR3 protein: CASTNPSGGPYEQYF

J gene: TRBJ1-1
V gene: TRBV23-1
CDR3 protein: CDKAGTGNTEAFF

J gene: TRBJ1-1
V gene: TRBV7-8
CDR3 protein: CASSSSYTEAFF

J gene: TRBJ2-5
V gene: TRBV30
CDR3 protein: CAWSRRDRGGGETQYF